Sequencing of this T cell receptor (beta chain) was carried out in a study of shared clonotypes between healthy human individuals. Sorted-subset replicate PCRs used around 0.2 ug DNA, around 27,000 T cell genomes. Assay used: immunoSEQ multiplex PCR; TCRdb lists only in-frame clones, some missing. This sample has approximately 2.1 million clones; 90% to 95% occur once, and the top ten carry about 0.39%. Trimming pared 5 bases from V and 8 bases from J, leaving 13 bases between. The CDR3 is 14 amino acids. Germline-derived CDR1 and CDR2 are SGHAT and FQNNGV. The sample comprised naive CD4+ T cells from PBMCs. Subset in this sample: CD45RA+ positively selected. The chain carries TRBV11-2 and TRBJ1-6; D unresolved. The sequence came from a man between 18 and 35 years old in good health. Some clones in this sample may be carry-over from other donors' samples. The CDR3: CASSGLAPHSPLHF. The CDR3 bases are TGTGCCAGCAGCGGATTAGCGCCCCATTCACCCCTCCACTTT. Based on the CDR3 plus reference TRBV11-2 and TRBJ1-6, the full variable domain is EAGVAQSPRYKIIEKRQSVAFWCNPISGHATLYWYQQILGQGPKLLIQFQNNGVVDDSQLPKDRFSAERLKGVDSTLKIQPAKLEDSAVYLCASSGLAPHSPLHFGNGTRLTVT.